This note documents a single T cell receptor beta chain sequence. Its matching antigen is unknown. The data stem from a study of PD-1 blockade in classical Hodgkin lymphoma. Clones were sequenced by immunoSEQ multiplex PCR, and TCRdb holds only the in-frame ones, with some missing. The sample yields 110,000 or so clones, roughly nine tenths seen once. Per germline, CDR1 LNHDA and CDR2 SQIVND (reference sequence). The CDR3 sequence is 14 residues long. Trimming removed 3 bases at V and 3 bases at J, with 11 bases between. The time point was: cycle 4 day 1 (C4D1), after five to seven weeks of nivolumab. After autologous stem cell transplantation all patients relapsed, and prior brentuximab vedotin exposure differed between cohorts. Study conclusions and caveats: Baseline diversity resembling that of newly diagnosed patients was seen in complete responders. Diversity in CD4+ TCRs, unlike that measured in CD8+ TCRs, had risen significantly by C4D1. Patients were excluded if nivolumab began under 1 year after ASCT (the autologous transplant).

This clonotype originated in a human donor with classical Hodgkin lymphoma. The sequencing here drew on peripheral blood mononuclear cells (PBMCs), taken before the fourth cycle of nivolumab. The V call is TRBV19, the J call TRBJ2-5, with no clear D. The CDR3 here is CASSIGQPKETQYF. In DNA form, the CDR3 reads TGTGCCAGTAGTATTGGGCAACCCAAAGAGACCCAGTACTTC.